This T cell receptor (beta chain) was retrieved from a study of shared clonotypes between healthy human individuals. Findings and limits, study-wide: Represented diversity, genetic and exposure-history alike, was limited by few donors.

Naive-designated CD8 cells lacked CD45RO, were positively enriched for CCR7, and omitted terminally differentiated effector memory CD45RA+ cells. This CDR3 spans 17 amino acids. V dropped 0 bases and J dropped 4; count of bases not matched to a gene: 7. Germline lookup yields CDR1 MGHRA and CDR2 YSYEKL. Profiled with immunoSEQ multiplex PCR; TCRdb holds only in-frame clones, not every one. The sample carries around 650,000 clones, about 95% recorded once. As regards this clone: What it recognizes is unknown.

The material sequenced was naive CD8+ T cells sorted from blood. This TCR came from a woman aged 25 to 39 in good health. The chain combines TRBV4-1 with TRBJ2-3; 10 bases are shared with TRBD2. DNA of the CDR3: TGCGCCAGCAGCCAAGATTCAACTAGCGGGACTGCAGATACGCAGTATTTT. Its protein is CASSQDSTSGTADTQYF.